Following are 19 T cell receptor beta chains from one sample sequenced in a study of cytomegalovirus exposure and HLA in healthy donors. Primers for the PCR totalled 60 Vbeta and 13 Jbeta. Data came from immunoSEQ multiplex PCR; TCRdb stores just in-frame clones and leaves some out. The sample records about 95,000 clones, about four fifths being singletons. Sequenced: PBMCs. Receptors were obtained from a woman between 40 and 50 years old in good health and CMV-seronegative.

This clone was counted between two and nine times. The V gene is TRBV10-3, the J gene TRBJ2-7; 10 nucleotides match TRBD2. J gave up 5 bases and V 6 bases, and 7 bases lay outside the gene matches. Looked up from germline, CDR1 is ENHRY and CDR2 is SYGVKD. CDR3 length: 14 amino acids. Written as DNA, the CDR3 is TGTGCCATCAGACCAGCGGGGGGGCGTGACGAGCAGTACTTC. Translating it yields CAIRPAGGRDEQYF.

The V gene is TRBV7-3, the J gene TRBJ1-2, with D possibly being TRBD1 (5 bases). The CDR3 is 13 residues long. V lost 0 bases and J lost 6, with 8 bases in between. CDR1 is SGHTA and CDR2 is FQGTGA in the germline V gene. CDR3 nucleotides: TGTGCCAGCAGCTTAACAGGGGCGGATGGCTACACCTTC. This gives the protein CASSLTGADGYTF. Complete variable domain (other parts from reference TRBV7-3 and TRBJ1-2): GAGVSQTPSNKVTEKGKYVELRCDPISGHTALYWYRQSLGQGPEFLIYFQGTGAADDSGLPNDRFFAVRPEGSVSTLKIQRTERGDSAVYLCASSLTGADGYTFGSGTRLTVV.

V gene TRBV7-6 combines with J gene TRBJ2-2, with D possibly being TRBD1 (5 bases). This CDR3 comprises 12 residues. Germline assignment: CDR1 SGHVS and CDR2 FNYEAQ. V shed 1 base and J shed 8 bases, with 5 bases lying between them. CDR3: CASSLDRGELFF. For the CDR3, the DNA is TGTGCCAGCAGCTTAGACAGGGGGGAGCTGTTTTTT.

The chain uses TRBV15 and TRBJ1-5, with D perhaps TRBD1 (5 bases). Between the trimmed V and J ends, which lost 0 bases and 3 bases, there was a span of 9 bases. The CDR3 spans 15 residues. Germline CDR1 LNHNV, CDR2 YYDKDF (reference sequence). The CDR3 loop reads CATSREDGHNQPQHF. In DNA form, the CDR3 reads TGTGCCACCAGCAGAGAAGATGGACACAATCAGCCCCAGCATTTT.

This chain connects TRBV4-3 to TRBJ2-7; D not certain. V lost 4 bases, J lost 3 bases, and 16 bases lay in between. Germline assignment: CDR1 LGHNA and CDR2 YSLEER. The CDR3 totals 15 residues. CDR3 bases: TGCGCCAGCAGCCTCTACGGTAGCCAATACTACGAGCAGTACTTC. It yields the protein CASSLYGSQYYEQYF.

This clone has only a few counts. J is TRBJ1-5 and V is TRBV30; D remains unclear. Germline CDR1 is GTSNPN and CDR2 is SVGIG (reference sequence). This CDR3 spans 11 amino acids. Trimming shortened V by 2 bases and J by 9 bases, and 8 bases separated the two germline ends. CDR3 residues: CAWSSFGPQHF. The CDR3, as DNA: TGTGCCTGGAGTAGTTTCGGGCCCCAGCATTTT.

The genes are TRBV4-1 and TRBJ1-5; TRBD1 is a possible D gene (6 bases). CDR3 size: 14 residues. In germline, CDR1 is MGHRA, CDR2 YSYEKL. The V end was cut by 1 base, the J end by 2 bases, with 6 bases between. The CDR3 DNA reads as TGCGCCAGCAGCCAAGCAGGGGGCAATCAGCCCCAGCATTTT. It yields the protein CASSQAGGNQPQHF.

CDR3: CASRYRELVTGELFF. CDR3 in DNA: TGTGCCAGCAGGTACAGGGAGTTGGTAACCGGGGAGCTGTTTTTT. This chain connects TRBV6-1 to TRBJ2-2, with TRBD1 as a possible D gene (6 bases). Germline assignment: CDR1 MNHNS and CDR2 SASEGT. CDR3 length: 15 residues. Between the trimmed V and J ends, which lost 6 bases and 5 bases, there was a span of 16 bases.

CDR3 DNA: TGTGCCAGCAGCTACACCACAAGCACAGGGGATACGCAGTATTTT. This sequence encodes CASSYTTSTGDTQYF. The chain links TRBV4-2 to TRBJ2-3; tentative D call: TRBD1 (6 bases). Between the trimmed V and J ends, which lost 5 bases and 6 bases, there was a span of 18 bases. This CDR3 comprises 15 residues. The germline V gene encodes CDR1 LGHNA and CDR2 YNFKEQ.

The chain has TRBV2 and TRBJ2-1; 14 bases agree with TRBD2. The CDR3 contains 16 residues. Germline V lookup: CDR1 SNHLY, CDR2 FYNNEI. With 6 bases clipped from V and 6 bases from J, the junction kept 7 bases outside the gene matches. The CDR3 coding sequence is TGTGCCAGCAGCCGTGGGACTAGCGGGGGTTTCAATGAGCAGTTCTTC. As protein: CASSRGTSGGFNEQFF.

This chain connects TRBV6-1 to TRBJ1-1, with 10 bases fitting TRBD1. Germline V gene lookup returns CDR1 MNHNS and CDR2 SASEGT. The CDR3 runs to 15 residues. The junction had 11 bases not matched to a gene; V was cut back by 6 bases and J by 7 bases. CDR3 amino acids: CASRPRTGGDYEAFF. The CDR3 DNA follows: TGTGCCAGCAGACCAAGGACAGGGGGTGATTATGAAGCTTTCTTT.

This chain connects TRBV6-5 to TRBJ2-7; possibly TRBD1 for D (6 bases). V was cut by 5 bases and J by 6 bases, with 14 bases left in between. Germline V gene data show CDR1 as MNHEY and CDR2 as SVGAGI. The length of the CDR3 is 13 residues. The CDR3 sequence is CASSNRQASEQYF. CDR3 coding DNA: TGTGCCAGCAGTAACCGACAGGCCTCCGAGCAGTACTTC.

The CDR3 coding sequence is TGCGCCAGCAGCCAAGATCCCGCAGTGTCCCCAAGCTCCTACAATGAGCAGTTCTTC. Translation gives CASSQDPAVSPSSYNEQFF. This chain joins TRBV4-1 and TRBJ2-1; D remains ambiguous. The germline V gene encodes CDR1 MGHRA and CDR2 YSYEKL. CDR3 length equals 19 residues. V was trimmed by 0 bases and J by 0 bases, leaving 18 bases between them.

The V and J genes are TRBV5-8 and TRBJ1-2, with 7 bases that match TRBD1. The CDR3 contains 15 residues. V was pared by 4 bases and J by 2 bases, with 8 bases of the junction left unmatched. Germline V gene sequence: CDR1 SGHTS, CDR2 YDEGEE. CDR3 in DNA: TGTGCCAGCAGCACCCGGGACAGCCAAAACTATGGCTACACCTTC. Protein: CASSTRDSQNYGYTF.

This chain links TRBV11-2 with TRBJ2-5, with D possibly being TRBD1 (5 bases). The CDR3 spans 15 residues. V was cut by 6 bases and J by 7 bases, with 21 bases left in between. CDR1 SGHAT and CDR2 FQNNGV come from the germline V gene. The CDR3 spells CASSSPEEIRGTQYF. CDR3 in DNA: TGTGCCAGCAGTTCGCCCGAGGAGATTAGGGGGACCCAGTACTTC.

The CDR3: CASSSTTGGVGYGYTF. The CDR3 nucleotides read TGCGCCAGCAGCTCGACCACAGGGGGCGTCGGCTATGGCTACACCTTC. The J gene is TRBJ1-2, the V gene TRBV5-1; 9 nucleotides agree with TRBD1. J was trimmed by 4 bases and V by 3 bases; bases with no gene match: 10. The germline CDR1 and CDR2 sequences are SGHRS and YFSETQ. The CDR3 runs 16 residues.

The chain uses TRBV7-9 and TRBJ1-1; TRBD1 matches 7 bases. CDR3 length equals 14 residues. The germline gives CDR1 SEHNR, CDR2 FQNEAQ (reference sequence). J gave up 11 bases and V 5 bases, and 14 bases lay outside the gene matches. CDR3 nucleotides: TGTGCCAGCAGCGGGGGACAGTTTCTTCGGGACGCTTTCTTT. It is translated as CASSGGQFLRDAFF.

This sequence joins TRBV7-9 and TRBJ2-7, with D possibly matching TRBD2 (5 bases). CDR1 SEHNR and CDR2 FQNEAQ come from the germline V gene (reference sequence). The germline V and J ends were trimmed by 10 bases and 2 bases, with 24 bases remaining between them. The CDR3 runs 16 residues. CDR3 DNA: TGTGCCACCGAAGACGGGATTGGCGGCTCCACCTACGAGCAGTACTTC. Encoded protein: CATEDGIGGSTYEQYF.

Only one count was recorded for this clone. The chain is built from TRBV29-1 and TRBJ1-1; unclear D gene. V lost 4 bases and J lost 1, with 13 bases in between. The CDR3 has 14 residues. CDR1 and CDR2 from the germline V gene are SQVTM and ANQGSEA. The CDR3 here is CSVGDLEGNTEAFF. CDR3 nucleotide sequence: TGCAGCGTTGGGGATCTCGAGGGGAACACTGAAGCTTTCTTT. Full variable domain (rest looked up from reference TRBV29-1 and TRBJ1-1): SAVISQKPSRDICQRGTSLTIQCQVDSQVTMMFWYRQQPGQSLTLIATANQGSEATYESGFVIDKFPISRPNLTFSTLTVSNMSPEDSSIYLCSVGDLEGNTEAFFGQGTRLTVV.